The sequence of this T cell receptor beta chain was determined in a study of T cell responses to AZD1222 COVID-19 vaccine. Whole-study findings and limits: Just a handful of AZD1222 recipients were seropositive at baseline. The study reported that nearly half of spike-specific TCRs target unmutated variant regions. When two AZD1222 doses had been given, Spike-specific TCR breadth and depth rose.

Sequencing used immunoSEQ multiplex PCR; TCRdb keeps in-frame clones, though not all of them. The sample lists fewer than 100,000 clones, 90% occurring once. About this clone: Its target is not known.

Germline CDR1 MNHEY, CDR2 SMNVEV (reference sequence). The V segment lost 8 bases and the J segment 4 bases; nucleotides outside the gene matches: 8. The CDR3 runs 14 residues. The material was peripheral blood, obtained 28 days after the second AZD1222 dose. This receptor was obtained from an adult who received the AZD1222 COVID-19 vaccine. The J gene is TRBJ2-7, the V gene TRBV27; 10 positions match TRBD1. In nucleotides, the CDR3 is TGTGCCAGCCGACAGGGGGCGTTGAGGTACGAGCAGTACTTC. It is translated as CASRQGALRYEQYF.